The 27 T cell receptor beta chains given below trace back to one sample, sequenced in a study of CD8 T cells in Susac syndrome. Reverse transcription used roughly 0.45 to 1 ug RNA and random hexamers. Via MiXCR, TCRdb re-called the immunoSEQ multiplex PCR reads, giving one row per CDR3 protein. The sample contains 180,000 or so distinct CDR3 sequences, over 90% of which appear only once. Input material: CD4+ T cells from PBMCs. The origin of the receptors is a human donor with Susac syndrome.

V is TRBV3-1 and J is TRBJ2-5; D is possibly TRBD1 or TRBD2 (5 bases each). V was shortened by 3 bases and J by 4 bases, with 9 bases between the two germline ends. Germline V lookup: CDR1 LGHDT, CDR2 YNNKEL (reference sequence). The CDR3 covers 13 residues. The CDR3 sequence is CASSQAGGETQYF. The CDR3 nucleotides are TGTGCCAGCAGCCAGGCTGGGGGAGAGACCCAGTACTTC.

CDR3 nucleotides: TGTGCCAGCAGCCCAAGCGTGGGGACAGGAATCTATGGCTACACCTTC. This sequence encodes CASSPSVGTGIYGYTF. V and J are TRBV7-3 and TRBJ1-2; TRBD1 agrees at 8 bases. Trimming took 5 bases from V and 4 from J; bases not matched to a gene: 12. Germline lookup yields CDR1 SGHTA and CDR2 FQGTGA. CDR3 size: 16 residues.

V and J are TRBV7-8 and TRBJ2-5; D may match TRBD1 or TRBD2 (5 bases each). This CDR3 is built from 17 residues. The V end lost 5 bases, the J end lost 5 bases, and 24 bases lay between the germline ends. The germline CDR1 and CDR2 sequences are SGHVS and FQNEAQ. CDR3 loop: CASSAPRLRGSLETQYF. The CDR3 region has the DNA TGTGCCAGCAGCGCCCCTCGGTTGAGGGGCTCGTTGGAGACCCAGTACTTC.

A word on this clonotype: The junction differs from germline at one of its ends, possibly a read error. The chain recombines TRBV5-1 with TRBJ2-1; 9 nucleotides align to TRBD1. From germline, CDR1 is SGHRS and CDR2 YFSETQ. This CDR3 is built from 15 residues. The CDR3 DNA reads TGCGCCAGCAGCGCACAGGGGGCCTCCGACAATGAGCAGTTCTTC. Translating it yields CASSAQGASDNEQFF.

V gene TRBV4-3 combines with J gene TRBJ2-7; D perhaps matches TRBD2 (6 bases). Trimming took 0 bases from V and 2 from J, leaving 8 bases between them. This CDR3 is 14 amino acids long. Germline V gene data show CDR1 as LGHNA and CDR2 as YSLEER. The CDR3 reads CASSQDSGPYEQYF. CDR3 bases: TGCGCCAGCAGCCAAGATAGCGGCCCCTACGAGCAGTACTTC.

This CDR3 is CASRQGPEQYF. The CDR3 DNA reads as TGTGCCAGCAGGCAGGGCCCCGAGCAGTACTTC. This chain connects TRBV28 to TRBJ2-7; possibly TRBD1 for D (5 bases). The length of the CDR3 is 11 residues. Trimming took 6 bases from V and 6 from J, leaving 9 bases between them. Germline V gene data show CDR1 as MDHEN and CDR2 as SYDVKM.

This chain connects TRBV27 to TRBJ2-7; tentatively, D is TRBD1 or TRBD2 (5 bases each). Germline lookup yields CDR1 MNHEY and CDR2 SMNVEV (reference sequence). This CDR3 comprises 15 residues. Trimming removed 4 bases from V and 4 bases from J, with 17 bases in between. CDR3 sequence reads: CASSYGTASEYEQYF. The CDR3 DNA reads as TGTGCCAGCAGTTACGGGACGGCCTCGGAATACGAGCAGTACTTC.

The table lists this clonotype with a count of one. The chain couples TRBV20-1 to TRBJ2-4, with 11 bases lining up with TRBD2. CDR3 length: 17 residues. Germline V lookup: CDR1 DFQATT, CDR2 SNEGSKA (reference sequence). J was trimmed by 8 bases and V by 7 bases; bases with no gene match: 19. In DNA, the CDR3 is TGCAGTGGGGGGGGACCAGGGGTAGCGGGAGGGGTGTACATTCAGTACTTC. As protein: CSGGGPGVAGGVYIQYF.

This chain uses TRBV9 with TRBJ2-7; D is uncertain. The germline V and J ends were trimmed by 0 bases and 3 bases, with 10 bases remaining between them. The CDR3 runs to 14 residues. The V gene's germline CDR1 is SGDLS and CDR2 YYNGEE. DNA for the CDR3: TGTGCCAGCAGCGTAGGGACCCAGAACTACGAGCAGTACTTC. It translates to CASSVGTQNYEQYF.

Concerning this clonotype: The junction departs from the called germline gene at one end, perhaps through a read error. This sequence joins TRBV3-1 and TRBJ1-6, with 7 positions matching TRBD1. Per germline, CDR1 LGHDT and CDR2 YNNKEL (reference sequence). There are 15 residues in the CDR3. The CDR3 DNA follows: TGTGCCAGCAGGCAAGGACAGGTCGAGAATTCACCCCTCCACTTT. It codes for CASRQGQVENSPLHF.

V usage is TRBV11-2 and J usage is TRBJ2-5, with no clear D. The CDR3 has 12 residues. Per the germline V gene, CDR1 is SGHAT and CDR2 is FQNNGV. Trimming pared 4 bases from V and 5 bases from J, leaving 8 bases between. The DNA of the CDR3 is TGTGCCAGCAGCTCAATCATGGAGACCCAGTACTTC. Amino acids: CASSSIMETQYF. Supplemented by reference TRBV11-2 and TRBJ2-5, the full variable domain reads EAGVAQSPRYKIIEKRQSVAFWCNPISGHATLYWYQQILGQGPKLLIQFQNNGVVDDSQLPKDRFSAERLKGVDSTLKIQPAKLEDSAVYLCASSSIMETQYFGPGTRLLVL.

V and J are TRBV7-2 and TRBJ2-6; D not resolved. Germline V gene sequence: CDR1 SGHTA, CDR2 FQGNSA. The CDR3 covers 16 residues. The ends were cut back, 5 bases at V and 2 bases at J, with 13 bases in the middle. CDR3 DNA: TGTGCCAGCAGCCTCGCAAGGTTTCCTGGGGCCAACGTCCTGACTTTC. As protein: CASSLARFPGANVLTF.

The CDR3 sequence is CASSQNRAGYGYTF. In nucleotides, the CDR3 is TGTGCCAGCAGCCAAAACAGGGCGGGCTATGGCTACACCTTC. The chain recombines TRBV11-2 with TRBJ1-2; weak D call: TRBD1 (6 bases). The CDR3 runs 14 residues. CDR1 and CDR2 (germline): SGHAT, FQNNGV. The V gene lost 5 bases and the J gene lost 4 bases, with 14 bases spanning the gap.

V gene TRBV20-1 combines with J gene TRBJ1-2; TRBD1 matches 12 bases. Germline values: CDR1 DFQATT, CDR2 SNEGSKA (reference sequence). V lost 5 bases, J lost 6 bases, and 4 bases stayed unmatched. This CDR3 contains 13 residues. CDR3 in DNA: TGCAGTGCTCGGGGACAGGGGGCGGATGGCTACACCTTC. It encodes CSARGQGADGYTF.

The DNA for the CDR3 is TGTGCCATCAACACTAGATCCGGACCCAATGAGCAGTTCTTC. Its translation is CAINTRSGPNEQFF. This chain links TRBV10-3 with TRBJ2-1; possible D gene TRBD2, 5 bases. Per germline, CDR1 ENHRY and CDR2 SYGVKD. There are 14 residues in the CDR3. Between the trimmed V and J ends, which lost 7 bases and 6 bases, there was a span of 16 bases.

This chain connects TRBV7-2 to TRBJ2-3, with D possibly matching TRBD2 (6 bases). Trimming removed 1 base from V and 0 bases from J, with 11 bases in between. Germline CDR1 reads SGHTA; CDR2 reads FQGNSA. The CDR3 has 16 residues. In nucleotides, the CDR3 is TGTGCCAGCAGCTTAGTAGGAGGGTGGAGCACAGATACGCAGTATTTT. Its protein is CASSLVGGWSTDTQYF.

V gene TRBV7-7 combines with J gene TRBJ2-2, with D perhaps assigned TRBD1 or TRBD2 (5 bases each). CDR1 is SSHAT, CDR2 FNYEAQ, per germline (reference sequence). The ends were cut back, 3 bases at V and 2 bases at J, with 10 bases in the middle. The CDR3 has 15 amino acids. This CDR3 is CASSLGDGNTGELFF. The CDR3 DNA sequence: TGTGCCAGCAGCTTGGGGGACGGAAACACCGGGGAGCTGTTTTTT.

This clonotype was seen once. The chain is built from TRBV5-4 and TRBJ2-1; D is possibly TRBD2 (6 bases). The CDR3 spans 15 residues. CDR1 is SGHNT, CDR2 YYREEE, per germline (reference sequence). The germline V and J ends were trimmed by 6 bases and 0 bases, with 13 bases remaining between them. CDR3 loop: CASTRRAASYNEQFF. The CDR3 DNA reads TGTGCCAGCACTAGGAGGGCGGCCTCCTACAATGAGCAGTTCTTC.

With respect to this clonotype: The junction shows a germline mismatch at one end, possibly a read error. This rearrangement joins TRBV7-2 to TRBJ2-4; D is unclear. Germline V gene lookup returns CDR1 SGHTA and CDR2 FQGNSA. The CDR3 extends over 14 amino acids. Written as DNA, the CDR3 is TGTGCCAGCAGCTTAGGCAGCGCCAGAAACATTCAGTACTTC. Residues: CASSLGSARNIQYF.

The rearrangement joins TRBV12-3 or TRBV12-4 to TRBJ1-1; D is possibly TRBD1 (6 bases). The CDR3 consists of 16 residues. V was cut by 3 bases and J by 2 bases, with 16 bases left in between. The CDR3 sequence is CASSLVPWGANTEAFF. In DNA, the CDR3 is TGTGCCAGCAGTTTGGTCCCCTGGGGGGCTAACACTGAAGCTTTCTTT.

The chain recombines TRBV6-6 with TRBJ2-1; 9 bases are a match to TRBD2. The V gene end was trimmed by 5 bases and the J gene end by 6 bases; junction bases not matched to a gene: 11. Germline V lookup: CDR1 MNHNY, CDR2 SVGAGI (reference sequence). This CDR3 has 16 amino acids. The CDR3 region is CASSPANSGRRNEQFF. As DNA, the CDR3 is TGTGCCAGCAGTCCTGCGAATAGCGGGAGACGCAATGAGCAGTTCTTC.

This chain uses TRBV11-2 with TRBJ2-6; 10 bases are a match to TRBD1. Looked up from germline, CDR1 is SGHAT and CDR2 is FQNNGV. The CDR3 covers 18 residues. Trimming took 4 bases from V and 4 from J; bases not matched to a gene: 10. The CDR3 here is CASSWPGQGRSGANVLTF. The DNA of the CDR3 is TGTGCCAGCAGCTGGCCGGGACAGGGGAGGTCCGGGGCCAACGTCCTGACTTTC.

The J gene is TRBJ1-5, the V gene TRBV4-1, with D unclear. The germline V gene encodes CDR1 MGHRA and CDR2 YSYEKL. With 4 bases removed from V and 5 bases from J, the gap between germline ends came to 15 bases. There are 15 residues in the CDR3. CDR3 protein: CASSRTREADQPQHF. Written as DNA, the CDR3 is TGCGCCAGCAGCCGGACTCGGGAGGCGGATCAGCCCCAGCATTTT.

The rearrangement uses TRBV30 and TRBJ1-1, with D possibly matching TRBD1 (5 bases). V was clipped by 0 bases and J by 0 bases, with 8 bases between them. The CDR3 is 14 residues long. Germline CDR1 reads GTSNPN; CDR2 reads SVGIG (reference sequence). The CDR3 loop reads CAWSVNRMNTEAFF. Written as DNA, the CDR3 is TGTGCCTGGAGTGTAAACAGGATGAACACTGAAGCTTTCTTT.

CDR3 sequence: CSARRRASPETQYF. The CDR3 region has the DNA TGCAGTGCTAGACGCCGGGCCTCGCCGGAGACCCAGTACTTC. The chain employs TRBV20-1 and TRBJ2-5; D is unclear. There are 14 residues in the CDR3. V lost 2 bases and J 5 bases, leaving 15 bases between the germline ends. Germline-derived CDR1 and CDR2 are DFQATT and SNEGSKA (reference sequence).

The chain links TRBV27 to TRBJ1-1, with TRBD1 identical over 7 bases. The ends lost 4 bases at V and 0 bases at J; junction bases unmatched: 5. Germline V gene sequence: CDR1 MNHEY, CDR2 SMNVEV (reference sequence). This CDR3 contains 15 residues. This CDR3 reads CASSWGGGMNTEAFF. The CDR3 DNA reads as TGTGCCAGCAGTTGGGGAGGGGGCATGAACACTGAAGCTTTCTTT.

V gene TRBV20-1 combines with J gene TRBJ2-7, with 10 bases lining up with TRBD1. With 7 bases clipped from V and 7 bases from J, the junction kept 13 bases outside the gene matches. This CDR3 is built from 14 residues. The germline CDR1 and CDR2 sequences are DFQATT and SNEGSKA (reference sequence). The CDR3 sequence: CSVLGQTGGAEQYF. The CDR3 nucleotides read TGCAGTGTACTAGGGCAGACAGGGGGCGCGGAGCAGTACTTC.